The sequence of this T cell receptor (beta chain) was determined in a study of T-cell memory formation after mild COVID-19. About this clonotype itself: Its antigen is undetermined.

Whole-study results and caveats: Mainly CM and EM harbored the contracting CD4+ clones; mainly EMRA harbored the CD8+ ones. The pre-infection memory compartment contained some responding clones, suggesting cross-reactive memory joined. Later expanders leaned CD4+, whereas day 15 to 85 contracting clones were balanced CD4/CD8.

TCRalpha and TCRbeta libraries used 5'RACE with constant-segment primers and UMIs. TCRdb itself ran the 5' RACE reads through MiXCR, one entry per CDR3 protein. Among approximately 580,000 distinct CDR3 sequences listed, about 20% were seen once. Deletions cut 7 bases from V and 6 bases from J, with 12 bases between. The length of the CDR3 is 13 residues. CDR1 KGHSY and CDR2 FQNENV come from the germline V gene. This TCR came from an adult woman who had mild COVID-19 (a few samples of this study predate the infection). Cell type and time point are not known. The chain uses TRBV16 and TRBJ2-2; D remains ambiguous. Sequencing used PBMCs or a T cell subset sorted from them (not recorded which). This CDR3 is CASTPTRPGELFF. The CDR3 DNA sequence: TGTGCCAGCACTCCAACCCGTCCCGGGGAGCTGTTTTTT.